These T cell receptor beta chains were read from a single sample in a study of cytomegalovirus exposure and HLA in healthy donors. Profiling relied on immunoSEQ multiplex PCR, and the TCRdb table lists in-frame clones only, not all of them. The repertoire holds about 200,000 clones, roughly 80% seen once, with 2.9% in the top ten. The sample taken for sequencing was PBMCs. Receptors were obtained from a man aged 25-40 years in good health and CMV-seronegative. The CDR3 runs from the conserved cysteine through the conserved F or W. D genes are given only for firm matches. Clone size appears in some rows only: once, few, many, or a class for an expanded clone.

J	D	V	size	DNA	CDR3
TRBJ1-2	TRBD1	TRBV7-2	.	TGTGCCAGCAGCCCCGGGGACAGGTTACGGGGAGGCTACACCTTC	CASSPGDRLRGGYTF
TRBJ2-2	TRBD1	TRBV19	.	TGTGCCAGTAGTTTAGACAGGGGGGTCGGGGAGCTGTTTTTT	CASSLDRGVGELFF
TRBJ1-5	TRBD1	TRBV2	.	TGTGCCAGCAGCAAACTTGGGGGACAGGGGGCCAATCAGCCCCAGCATTTT	CASSKLGGQGANQPQHF
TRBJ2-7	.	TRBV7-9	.	TGTGCCAGCAGTTCCCCTCCCGAGATCAACGAGCAGTACTTC	CASSSPPEINEQYF
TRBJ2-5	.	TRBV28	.	TGTGCCAGCAGTTTAGTACGAGTCCAAGAGACCCAGTACTTC	CASSLVRVQETQYF
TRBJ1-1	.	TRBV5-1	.	TGCGCCAGCAGCACCCGCGCGACAGCTAACACTGAAGCTTTCTTT	CASSTRATANTEAFF
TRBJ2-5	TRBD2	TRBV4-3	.	TGCGCCAGCAGCCAAGAAGTGGCGGGGGGCCAAGAGACCCAGTACTTC	CASSQEVAGGQETQYF
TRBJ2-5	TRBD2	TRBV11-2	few	TGTGCCAGCAGCTTTGGACTAGAACAAGAGACCCAGTACTTC	CASSFGLEQETQYF
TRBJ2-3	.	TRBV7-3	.	TGTGCCAGCAGCAGAGGGGGGGGAAATACGCAGTATTTT	CASSRGGGNTQYF
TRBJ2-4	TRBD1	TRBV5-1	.	TGCGCCAGCAGCTTGGAGGACAGGGCTACGTACATTCAGTACTTC	CASSLEDRATYIQYF
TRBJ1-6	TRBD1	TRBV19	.	TGTGCCAGTAGTAACACCGGGACAGGGGGCCGGTCACCCCTCCACTTT	CASSNTGTGGRSPLHF
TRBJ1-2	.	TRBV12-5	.	TGTGCTAGTGGTCCGATAGTAATTTGTAGACACCCCTATGGCTACACCTTC	CASGPIVICRHPYGYTF
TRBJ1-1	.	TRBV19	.	TGTGCCAGTAGTCCTCGGCATACCGGGACACTTGAAGCTTTCTTT	CASSPRHTGTLEAFF
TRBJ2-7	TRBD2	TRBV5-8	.	TGTGCCAGCAGCTTAGGTCTAGCGGGGGGCTACGAGCAGTACTTC	CASSLGLAGGYEQYF
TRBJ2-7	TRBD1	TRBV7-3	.	TGTGCCAGCAGCTTGGGACAGGGCTTTCCCTACGAGCAGTACTTC	CASSLGQGFPYEQYF
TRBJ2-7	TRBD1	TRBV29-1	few	TGCAGCGTTAGGGACGGGACAGGGTGGGGTTCCTACGAGCAGTACTTC	CSVRDGTGWGSYEQYF
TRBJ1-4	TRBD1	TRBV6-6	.	TGTGCCAGCAGTTACTCGAAAGGGGGCATTGATGAAAAACTGTTTTTT	CASSYSKGGIDEKLFF
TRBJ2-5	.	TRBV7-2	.	TGTGCCAGCAGCTTATCCCTCGGGACCCAGTACTTC	CASSLSLGTQYF
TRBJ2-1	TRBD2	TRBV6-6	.	TGTGCCAGTCGACCAGCGGGGGGGGGTCATGAGCAGTTCTTC	CASRPAGGGHEQFF
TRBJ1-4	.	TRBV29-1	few	TGCAGCGTTCAGGAAGACAGGCTTAGTGAAAAACTGTTTTTT	CSVQEDRLSEKLFF
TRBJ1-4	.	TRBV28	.	TGTGCCAGCAGTTCGGCGGGGGAAAAACTGTTTTTT	CASSSAGEKLFF
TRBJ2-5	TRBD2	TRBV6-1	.	TGTGCCAGCAGTGAATCCCTAGCGGGGGGGCTTGAGACCCAGTACTTC	CASSESLAGGLETQYF
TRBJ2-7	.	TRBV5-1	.	TGCGCCAGCAGCCCTCCTGACACCTTTCACTACGAGCAGTACTTC	CASSPPDTFHYEQYF
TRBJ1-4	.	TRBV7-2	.	TGTGCCAGCAGCTTAGGGGCCCGCAGACAGGAAAAACTGTTTTTT	CASSLGARRQEKLFF
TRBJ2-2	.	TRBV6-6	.	TGTGCCAGCAGCTCGGGAGTAAACACCGGGGAGCTGTTTTTT	CASSSGVNTGELFF
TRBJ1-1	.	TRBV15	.	TGTGCCACCAGCAGAGCAGGGGACACACAGAACACTGAAGCTTTCTTT	CATSRAGDTQNTEAFF
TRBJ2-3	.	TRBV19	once	TGTGCCAGTATGATGGAGGGATCTAGCACAGATACGCAGTATTTT	CASMMEGSSTDTQYF
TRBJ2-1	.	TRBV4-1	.	TGCGCCAGCAGCCAAGATGACAACTACAATGAGCAGTTCTTC	CASSQDDNYNEQFF
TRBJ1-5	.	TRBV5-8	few	TGTGCCAGCAGCTTCTTTAGGGCGGGCGGCAATCAGCCCCAGCATTTT	CASSFFRAGGNQPQHF
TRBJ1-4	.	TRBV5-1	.	TGCGCCAGCAGCTTGGGCGGCGGGGAAGGGGAAAAACTGTTTTTT	CASSLGGGEGEKLFF
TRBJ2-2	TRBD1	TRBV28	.	TGTGCCAGCAGTGGGTTGGGACAGGGTTTAACCGGGGAGCTGTTTTTT	CASSGLGQGLTGELFF
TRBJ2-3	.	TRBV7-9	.	TGTGCCAGCAGCTTCCCGTCAGATACGCAGTATTTT	CASSFPSDTQYF
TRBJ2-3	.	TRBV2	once	TGTGCCAGCAAAGGGGTTGTGGTCACGAATACGCAGTATTTT	CASKGVVVTNTQYF
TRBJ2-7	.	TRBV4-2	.	TGTGCCAGCAGCCCCGCGACGGGCTCCTACGAGCAGTACTTC	CASSPATGSYEQYF
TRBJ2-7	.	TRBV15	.	TGTGCCACCAGCAGAGGGGCCGAGCAGTACTTC	CATSRGAEQYF
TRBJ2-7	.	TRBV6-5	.	TGTGCCAGCAGTTACTCGGACTCAGCCTACGAGCAGTACTTC	CASSYSDSAYEQYF
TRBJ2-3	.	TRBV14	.	TGTGCCAGCAGCCAAGATGGACTCGTCACAGATACGCAGTATTTT	CASSQDGLVTDTQYF
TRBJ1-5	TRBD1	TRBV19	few	TGTGCCAGTAGACCGACAGGGGGGTTGGGCAATCAGCCCCAGCATTTT	CASRPTGGLGNQPQHF
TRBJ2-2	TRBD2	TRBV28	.	TGTGCCAGCACCCCGGGACTAGCGGGGAGCCTCCGGAACACCGGGGAGCTGTTTTTT	CASTPGLAGSLRNTGELFF
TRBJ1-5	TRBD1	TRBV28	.	TGTGCCAGCAGTTTATCCAAGACAGGGCTCAATCAGCCCCAGCATTTT	CASSLSKTGLNQPQHF
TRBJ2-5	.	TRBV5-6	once	TGTGCCAGCAGCTTGGGACAAATCAAAGAGACCCAGTACTTC	CASSLGQIKETQYF
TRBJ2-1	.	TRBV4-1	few	TGCGCCAGCAGCTCTCCCGGGGTCCCGGACAATGAGCAGTTCTTC	CASSSPGVPDNEQFF
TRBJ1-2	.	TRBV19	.	TGTGCCAGTTTGGGGGAGGATGGCTACACCTTC	CASLGEDGYTF
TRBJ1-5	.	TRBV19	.	TGTGCCAGTAGTGTAGGACTGTATCAGCCCCAGCATTTT	CASSVGLYQPQHF
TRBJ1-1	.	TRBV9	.	TGTGCCAGCAGCATTCACAACCCAGGGGTCGGTTACACTGAAGCTTTCTTT	CASSIHNPGVGYTEAFF
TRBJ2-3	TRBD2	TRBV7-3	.	TGTGCCAGCAGCTCTAGCGGGGGGGCAGATACGCAGTATTTT	CASSSSGGADTQYF
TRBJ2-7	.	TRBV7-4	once	TGTGCCAGCAGCTTAGGACTTCGGGTGTCCGACGAGCAGTACTTC	CASSLGLRVSDEQYF
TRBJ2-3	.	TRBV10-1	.	TGCGCCAGCAGTGCAGGTTACGGAGATACGCAGTATTTT	CASSAGYGDTQYF
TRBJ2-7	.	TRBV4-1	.	TGCGCCAGCAGCCAAGATCTAACCCTTAGCTCCTACGAGCAGTACTTC	CASSQDLTLSSYEQYF
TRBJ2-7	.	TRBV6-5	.	TGTGCCAGCAGTTACTCGCCCTACCCCCTATACGAGCAGTACTTC	CASSYSPYPLYEQYF
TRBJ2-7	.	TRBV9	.	TGTGCCAGCAGTGCGACAGGGGAGGGGGAGCAGTACTTC	CASSATGEGEQYF
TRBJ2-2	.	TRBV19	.	TGTGCCAGTAGTATTAAGGGTAGGGGCTCCGGGGAGCTGTTTTTT	CASSIKGRGSGELFF
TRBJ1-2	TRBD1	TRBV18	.	TGTGCCAGCAGACAGGGAAGAGATGGCTACACCTTC	CASRQGRDGYTF
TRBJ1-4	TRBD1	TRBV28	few	TGTGCCAGCTCCGGTCCGGCGGGCCAGGGGGCTGAAAAACTGTTTTTT	CASSGPAGQGAEKLFF
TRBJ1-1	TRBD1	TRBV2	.	TGTGCCAGCAGTGATCCCCGGACAGGGGGCACTGAAGCTTTCTTT	CASSDPRTGGTEAFF